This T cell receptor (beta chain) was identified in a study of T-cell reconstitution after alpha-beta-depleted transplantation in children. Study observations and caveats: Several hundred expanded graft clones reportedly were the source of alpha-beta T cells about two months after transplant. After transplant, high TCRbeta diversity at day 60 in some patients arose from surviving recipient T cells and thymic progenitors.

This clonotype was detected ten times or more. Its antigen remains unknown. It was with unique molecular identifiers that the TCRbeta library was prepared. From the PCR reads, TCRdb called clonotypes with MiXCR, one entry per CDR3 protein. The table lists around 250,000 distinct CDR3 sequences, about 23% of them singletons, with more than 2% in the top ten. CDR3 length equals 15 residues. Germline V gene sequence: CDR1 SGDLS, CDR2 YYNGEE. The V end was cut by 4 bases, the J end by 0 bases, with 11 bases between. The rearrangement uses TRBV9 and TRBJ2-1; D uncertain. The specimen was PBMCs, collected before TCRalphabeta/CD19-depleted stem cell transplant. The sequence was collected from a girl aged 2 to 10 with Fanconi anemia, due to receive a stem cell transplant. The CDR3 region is CASSPVVGSYNEQFF. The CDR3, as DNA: TGTGCCAGCAGCCCCGTGGTCGGCTCCTACAATGAGCAGTTCTTC. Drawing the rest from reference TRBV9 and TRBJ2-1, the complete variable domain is DSGVTQTPKHLITATGQRVTLRCSPRSGDLSVYWYQQSLDQGLQFLIQYYNGEERAKGNILERFSAQQFPDLHSELNLSSLELGDSALYFCASSPVVGSYNEQFFGPGTRLTVL.